In this sample, the clone carrying this TCR beta chain turned up a few times. According to the study, genomic DNA was the template for TCR beta VDJ and CDR3 profiling. TCRdb independently ran MiXCR on the reads; one entry per CDR3 protein. The sample has about 190,000 distinct CDR3 sequences; 40% to 50% are singletons. The data belong to a study of CD8+CD57+ T cells in acquired aplastic anemia. The patients chosen for sequencing had shown expansion of CD8+CD57+ cells (detected by flow cytometry). There were no patients without severe acquired aplastic anemia. V gave up 5 bases and J gave up 1 base, with 14 bases separating them. The CDR3 loop spans 15 amino acids. The V gene's germline CDR1 is MGHDK and CDR2 SYGVNS.

The chain couples TRBV25-1 to TRBJ2-5; D tentatively reads TRBD1 or TRBD2 (7 bases each). Sequencing was performed on sorted CD4+, CD8+, or CD8+CD57+ T cells (not recorded which) from PBMCs. The TCR comes from a human donor with aplastic anemia. In nucleotides, the CDR3 is TGTGCCAGCAGTAAAGGGGGCGGGGGCCAAGAGACCCAGTACTTC. Its translation is CASSKGGGGQETQYF.